The entry that follows covers one T cell receptor (beta chain) sequence. These data come from a study of OX40 agonist ivuxolimab in advanced cancers. Study information: At doses from 0.01 to 10 mg/kg, patients were given intravenous ivuxolimab every 2 weeks. Those enrolled were approximately 87% male, with a mean age of about 66 years and ages from 23 to 79. Among those treated, three patients had partial responses, one with hepatocellular carcinoma and two with cutaneous melanoma.

Some clones are missing from TCRdb's copy, which holds only in-frame ones; the method was immunoSEQ multiplex PCR. Of 42,000 or so clones in the sample, over 75% were seen once. Losses at the gene ends were 3 bases for V and 4 bases for J; bases not matched to a gene: 5. The V gene's germline CDR1 is LNHDA and CDR2 SQIVND (reference sequence). The CDR3 runs 15 residues. The starting material was CD4+ or CD8+ T cells sorted from blood, obtained in a trial of the OX40 agonist ivuxolimab. The clonotype originates from an adult with an advanced solid tumor such as melanoma, head and neck, liver or kidney cancer. The chain has TRBV19 and TRBJ2-3; 9 nucleotides match TRBD2. CDR3 in amino acids: CASSISLAGPDTQYF. The CDR3 DNA is TGTGCCAGTAGTATTTCGCTAGCGGGACCAGATACGCAGTATTTT.